This T cell receptor (beta chain) stems from a study of T cell responses to AZD1222 COVID-19 vaccine. Study-level findings and limits: Seropositive status at baseline applied to only six AZD1222 recipients.

A remark on this clone: Its antigen is undetermined.

Assay used: immunoSEQ multiplex PCR; TCRdb lists only in-frame clones, some missing. The sample records 90,000 to 150,000 clones, 70% to 90% being singletons. V gave up 3 bases and J gave up 3 bases, with 12 bases separating them. Germline loops: CDR1 LGHNA, CDR2 YSLEER. The CDR3 spans 15 residues. Sequencing was performed on peripheral blood, taken on day 0 of AZD1222 vaccination. This sequence was found in an adult in good health. The rearrangement links TRBV4-3 to TRBJ1-5; D is possibly TRBD1 (5 bases). The CDR3 DNA is TGCGCCAGCAGCCAGGGACCGTTAGACAATCAGCCCCAGCATTTT. Translation: CASSQGPLDNQPQHF.